This TCR beta chain comes out of a study of CD8 T cell repertoires and HIV-1 epitope variants. Study-level information: Each of Twenty-five Gag and Nef epitope peptides stimulated a separate culture. Separate from the cultures, 1M uncultured T cells served as baseline. Controls included no peptide, Ebola AY9 epitope, and a CMV, EBV, flu pool. Overall study results and limits: Eight to ten TCR beta clonotypes were antigen-specific, six or seven apparently recognizing autologous or escape variants.

By frequency in the sample, this clone is large (0.1 to 1%). Its antigen remains unknown. Generated by immunoSEQ multiplex PCR, the TCRdb table keeps only in-frame clones and is missing some. The sample contains approximately 3,100 clones, approximately 71% of which appear only once. From germline, CDR1 is MDHEN and CDR2 SYDVKM. There are 12 residues in the CDR3. The V end lost 5 bases, the J end lost 8 bases, and 12 bases lay between the germline ends. This chain links TRBV28 with TRBJ1-2; D gene ambiguous. The material sequenced was cultured CD8+ T cells derived from PBMCs. The source of this sequence is a male donor with HIV. CDR3 region: CASSLDRWGYTF. CDR3 sequence (DNA): TGTGCCAGCAGTCTGGATCGCTGGGGCTACACCTTC.